These 14 T cell receptor beta chains were all obtained from the same sample, sequenced in a study of cytomegalovirus exposure and HLA in healthy donors. Data came from immunoSEQ multiplex PCR; TCRdb stores just in-frame clones and leaves some out. The sample has under 95,000 clones; roughly 94% are singletons. The sample taken for sequencing was PBMCs. These receptors were taken from a woman under 30 in good health and CMV-seropositive.

CDR3 nucleotides: TGTGCCAGCAGCGGGCAACCCACAGATACGCAGTATTTT. Translating it yields CASSGQPTDTQYF. The rearrangement uses TRBV9 and TRBJ2-3; D is ambiguous. V shed 3 bases and J shed 2 bases, with 7 bases lying between them. CDR1 is SGDLS and CDR2 is YYNGEE in the germline V gene. There are 13 residues in the CDR3.

The CDR3 sequence: CASSYGQGQPQHF. In DNA form, the CDR3 reads TGTGCCAGCAGTTACGGTCAGGGTCAGCCCCAGCATTTT. The chain joins TRBV6-6 to TRBJ1-5; perhaps TRBD1 as D (5 bases). Germline V gives CDR1 MNHNY, CDR2 SVGAGI (reference sequence). V was cut by 2 bases and J by 6 bases, with 8 bases left in between. CDR3 length equals 13 residues.

This chain connects TRBV28 to TRBJ1-2; 8 bases are a match to TRBD1. Per the germline V gene, CDR1 is MDHEN and CDR2 is SYDVKM. CDR3 length: 17 residues. Losses at the gene ends were 1 base for V and 4 bases for J; bases not matched to a gene: 11. The CDR3: CASSLYKTGASSYGYTF. DNA of the CDR3: TGTGCCAGCAGTTTATACAAGACAGGGGCCTCCTCCTATGGCTACACCTTC.

The chain has TRBV7-9 and TRBJ1-4, with D possibly TRBD1 on 6 matching bases. This CDR3 region has 15 residues. The germline V gene has CDR1 SEHNR and CDR2 FQNEAQ (reference sequence). Trimming removed 6 bases from V and 3 bases from J, with 14 bases in between. The CDR3 region is CASSLSGVPNEKLFF. The CDR3 DNA reads as TGTGCCAGCAGTTTATCAGGGGTCCCTAATGAAAAACTGTTTTTT.

This chain joins TRBV7-9 and TRBJ2-7, with D possibly matching TRBD1 (7 bases). The CDR3 extends over 15 amino acids. Germline V gene sequence: CDR1 SEHNR, CDR2 FQNEAQ (reference sequence). Trimming took 2 bases from V and 3 from J, leaving 14 bases between them. CDR3 coding DNA: TGTGCCAGCAGCTTATACAGGGGACTGTTCTACGAGCAGTACTTC. This gives the protein CASSLYRGLFYEQYF.

The chain carries TRBV30 and TRBJ1-2; perhaps TRBD1 as D (6 bases). The V and J ends lost 2 bases and 2 bases respectively, with 15 bases between them. Germline CDR1 is GTSNPN and CDR2 is SVGIG (reference sequence). The length of the CDR3 is 15 residues. The CDR3 coding sequence is TGTGCCTGGAGTTCCTGCCAGGGGCCCAACTATGGCTACACCTTC. The encoded protein is CAWSSCQGPNYGYTF.

The CDR3 DNA reads as TGCGCCAGCAGCCAAGTCGGGGCGGGACCCATAGGGTCACCCCTCCACTTT. Translating gives CASSQVGAGPIGSPLHF. The chain employs TRBV4-1 and TRBJ1-6; possibly TRBD1 for D (5 bases). This CDR3 contains 17 residues. Between the trimmed V and J ends, which lost 1 base and 10 bases, there was a span of 20 bases. Per germline, CDR1 MGHRA and CDR2 YSYEKL.

The chain recombines TRBV2 with TRBJ2-2; D possibly corresponds to TRBD1 (6 bases). CDR3 length equals 14 residues. The V end was cut by 6 bases, the J end by 6 bases, with 14 bases between. Germline-derived CDR1 and CDR2 are SNHLY and FYNNEI. CDR3 in amino acids: CASSPLQGPGELFF. For the CDR3, the DNA is TGTGCCAGCAGCCCCTTACAGGGTCCCGGGGAGCTGTTTTTT.

The chain recombines TRBV14 with TRBJ1-1; 11 bases agree with TRBD1. CDR1 and CDR2 from the germline V gene are SGHDN and FVKESK. The V segment lost 3 bases and the J segment 4 bases; nucleotides outside the gene matches: 10. CDR3 length: 17 residues. The DNA of the CDR3 is TGTGCCAGCAGCCATAGACCGGGACAGGGGGGAGGCACTGAAGCTTTCTTT. It codes for CASSHRPGQGGGTEAFF.

The chain couples TRBV11-3 to TRBJ2-7; D possibly corresponds to TRBD1 (6 bases). Germline lookup yields CDR1 SGHNT and CDR2 YENEEA. The CDR3 consists of 15 residues. V was pared by 3 bases and J by 7 bases, with 19 bases between. This chain's CDR3 is CASSFVWGQPGEQYF. Here the CDR3 DNA reads TGTGCCAGCAGCTTTGTCTGGGGGCAACCGGGGGAGCAGTACTTC.

The V call is TRBV12-5, the J call TRBJ2-3; 13 positions agree with TRBD2. Germline CDR1 LGHNT, CDR2 FRNRAP. This CDR3 is built from 16 residues. The J segment lost 7 bases and the V segment lost 1 base, leaving 5 bases of the junction unmatched. CDR3 bases: TGTGCTAGTGGTTTGGAACTAGCGGGGGGGCGGCATACGCAGTATTTT. The encoded protein is CASGLELAGGRHTQYF.

V and J are TRBV7-9 and TRBJ1-6; D is unresolved. Per germline, CDR1 SEHNR and CDR2 FQNEAQ (reference sequence). Trimming cost V 6 bases and J 10 bases, with 19 bases left between them. The CDR3 covers 15 residues. DNA for the CDR3: TGTGCCAGCAGTGACACCTCCGAGTGGAGGTCACCCCTCCACTTT. Protein sequence: CASSDTSEWRSPLHF.

The V call is TRBV7-6, the J call TRBJ2-5, with D tentatively TRBD2 (6 bases). Per the germline V gene, CDR1 is SGHVS and CDR2 is FNYEAQ. The CDR3 runs to 19 residues. The germline V and J ends were trimmed by 0 bases and 5 bases, with 25 bases remaining between them. This CDR3 is CASSLAGEWDLLSRETQYF. CDR3 sequence (DNA): TGTGCCAGCAGCTTAGCGGGGGAATGGGACTTGCTAAGCCGGGAGACCCAGTACTTC.

The genes are TRBV29-1 and TRBJ1-2; TRBD1 matches at 8 bases. The CDR3 extends over 14 amino acids. Germline V gives CDR1 SQVTM, CDR2 ANQGSEA. V gave up 3 bases and J gave up 5 bases; unmatched junction bases: 8. The CDR3 reads CSVEAARGPYGYTF. The CDR3 nucleotides read TGCAGCGTTGAGGCCGCCAGGGGGCCGTATGGCTACACCTTC.